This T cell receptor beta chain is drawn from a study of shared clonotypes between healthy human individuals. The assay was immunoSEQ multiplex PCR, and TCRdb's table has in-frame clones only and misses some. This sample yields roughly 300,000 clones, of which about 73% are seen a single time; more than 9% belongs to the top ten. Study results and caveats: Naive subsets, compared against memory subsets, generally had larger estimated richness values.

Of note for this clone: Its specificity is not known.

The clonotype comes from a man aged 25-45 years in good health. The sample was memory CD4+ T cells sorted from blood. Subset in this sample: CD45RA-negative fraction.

CDR3 amino acids: CATSTGVNTEAFF. CDR3 sequence (DNA): TGTGCCACCTCGACAGGGGTGAACACTGAAGCTTTCTTT. The chain joins TRBV15 to TRBJ1-1; 8 bases fit TRBD1. Germline trimming cut 8 bases from V and 0 bases from J; bases unmatched to any gene: 2. CDR1 is LNHNV and CDR2 is YYDKDF in the germline V gene (reference sequence). The CDR3 is 13 amino acids.